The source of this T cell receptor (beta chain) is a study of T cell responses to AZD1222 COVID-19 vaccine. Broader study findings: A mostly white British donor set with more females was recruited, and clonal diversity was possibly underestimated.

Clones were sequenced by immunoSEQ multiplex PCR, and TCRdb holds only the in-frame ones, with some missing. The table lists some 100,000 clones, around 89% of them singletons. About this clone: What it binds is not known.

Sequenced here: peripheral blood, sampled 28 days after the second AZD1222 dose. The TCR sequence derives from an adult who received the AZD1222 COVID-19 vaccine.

Here the CDR3 DNA reads TGTGCCTGGAGTGTTTGGGGGCCAAGGGATTCACCCCTCCACTTT. Its protein is CAWSVWGPRDSPLHF. The chain has TRBV30 and TRBJ1-6; maybe TRBD1 (6 bases). The CDR3 spans 15 residues. The germline CDR1 and CDR2 sequences are GTSNPN and SVGIG (reference sequence). V gave up 0 bases and J gave up 8 bases, with 14 bases separating them.